This TCR beta chain was obtained from a study of shared clonotypes between healthy human individuals. Findings of the study overall: Clonotypes not shared had lower generation probabilities than those common to all four donors.

Profiled with immunoSEQ multiplex PCR; TCRdb holds only in-frame clones, not every one. The table lists roughly 2.1 million clones, 90% to 95% of them singletons. A word on this clone: The target antigen is unknown. Different DNA sequences within this sample yield the same CDR3.

The naive CD8 fraction comprised CD45RO-negative cells positively selected for CCR7 and excluded terminally differentiated effector memory CD45RA+ cells. This sequence was found in a man aged 18-30 years in good health. Some clones in this sample may be carry-over from other donors' samples. Sequenced input: naive CD8+ T cells from PBMCs.

The CDR3 nucleotides are TGTGCCAGCAGCCCCCCCTCCTACGAGCAGTACTTC. Encoded protein: CASSPPSYEQYF. The chain couples TRBV7-8 to TRBJ2-7; D gene uncertain. Trimming pared 5 bases from V and 0 bases from J, leaving 5 bases between. The CDR3 contains 12 residues. Germline V gene data show CDR1 as SGHVS and CDR2 as FQNEAQ.